Sequencing of this T cell receptor beta chain was carried out in a study of regulatory T cells in long-lasting Graves disease. The authors built TCR beta libraries using iRepertoire HTBI primers and Arm-PCR of CDR3 regions. TCRdb re-analysed the multiplex PCR reads in MiXCR, keeping a single row per CDR3 protein. The sample contains some 370,000 distinct CDR3 sequences, about 10% of which appear only once. Deletions cut 3 bases from V and 1 base from J, with 16 bases between. The V gene's germline CDR1 is KGHSH and CDR2 LQKENI. The CDR3 is 17 residues long. The time point denotes: newly diagnosed GD, antithyroid drugs for less than 3 months. Extracted RNA from PBMCs served as the source of the TCR library. These same records also appear under a second study, on T cells in Graves' hyperthyroidism and ophthalmopathy.

The genes are TRBV18 and TRBJ2-1; unclear D gene. The source is a woman between 18 and 29 years old with Graves disease. The sample here was peripheral blood mononuclear cells (PBMCs), taken at new diagnosis, from a patient treated with antithyroid drugs. DNA for the CDR3: TGTGCCAGCTCACCCCCATTACTCGTCCTATCCTACAATGAGCAGTTCTTC. Translated: CASSPPLLVLSYNEQFF.